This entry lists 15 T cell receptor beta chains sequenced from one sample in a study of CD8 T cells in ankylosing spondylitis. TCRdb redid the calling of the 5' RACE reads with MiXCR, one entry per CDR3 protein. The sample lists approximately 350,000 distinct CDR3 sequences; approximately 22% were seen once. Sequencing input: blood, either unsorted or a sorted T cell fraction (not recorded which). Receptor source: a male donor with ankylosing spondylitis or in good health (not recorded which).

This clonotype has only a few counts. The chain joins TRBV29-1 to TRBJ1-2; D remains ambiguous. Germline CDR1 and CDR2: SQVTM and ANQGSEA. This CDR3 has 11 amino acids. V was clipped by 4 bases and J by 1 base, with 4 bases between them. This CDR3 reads CSVAVNYGYTF. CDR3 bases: TGCAGCGTTGCGGTTAACTATGGCTACACCTTC.

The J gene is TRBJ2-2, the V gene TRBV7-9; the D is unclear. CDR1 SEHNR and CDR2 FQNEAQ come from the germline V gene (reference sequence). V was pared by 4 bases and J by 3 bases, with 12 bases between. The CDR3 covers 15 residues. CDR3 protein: CASSWPGIDTGELFF. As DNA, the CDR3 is TGTGCCAGCAGCTGGCCAGGAATCGACACCGGGGAGCTGTTTTTT.

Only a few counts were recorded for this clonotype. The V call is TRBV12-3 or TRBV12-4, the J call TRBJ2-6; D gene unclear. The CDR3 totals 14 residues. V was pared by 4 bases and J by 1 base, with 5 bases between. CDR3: CASSYASGANVLTF. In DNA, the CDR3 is TGTGCCAGCAGTTATGCATCTGGGGCCAACGTCCTGACTTTC.

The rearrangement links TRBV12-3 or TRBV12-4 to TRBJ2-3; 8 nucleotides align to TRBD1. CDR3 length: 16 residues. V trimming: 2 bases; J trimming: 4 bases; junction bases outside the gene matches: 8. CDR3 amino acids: CASSLTDRDISDTQYF. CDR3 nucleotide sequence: TGTGCCAGCAGTTTAACGGACAGGGATATTTCAGATACGCAGTATTTT.

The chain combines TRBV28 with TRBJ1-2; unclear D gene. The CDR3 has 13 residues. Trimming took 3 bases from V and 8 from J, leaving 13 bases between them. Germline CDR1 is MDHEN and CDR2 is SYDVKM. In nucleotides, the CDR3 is TGTGCCAGCAGTTTTGGACCTGCAGACGGCTACACCTTC. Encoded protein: CASSFGPADGYTF.

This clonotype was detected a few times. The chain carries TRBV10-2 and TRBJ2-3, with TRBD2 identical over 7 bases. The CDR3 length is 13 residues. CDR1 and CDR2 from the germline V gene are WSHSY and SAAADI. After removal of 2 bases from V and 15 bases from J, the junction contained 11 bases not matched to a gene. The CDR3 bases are TGCGCCAGCAGTGAGGCCCTCGCGGGGGTTTGTTATTTT. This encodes CASSEALAGVCYF.

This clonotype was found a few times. CDR3 coding DNA: TGCAGTGCTAGAGAGCTTGGGAACACTGAAGCTTTCTTT. This sequence encodes CSARELGNTEAFF. This chain links TRBV20-1 with TRBJ1-1; D gene ambiguous. V lost 0 bases and J lost 1, with 6 bases in between. This CDR3 comprises 13 residues. CDR1 and CDR2 (germline): DFQATT, SNEGSKA (reference sequence).

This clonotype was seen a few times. As DNA, the CDR3 is TGCAGCTTTCGGGACGGGGCGAACACTGAAGCTTTCTTT. It codes for CSFRDGANTEAFF. The V gene is TRBV29-1, the J gene TRBJ1-1; D is perhaps TRBD1 (5 bases). Germline V CDR1 and CDR2: SQVTM, ANQGSEA. V lost 8 bases and J 1 base, leaving 14 bases between the germline ends. The CDR3 covers 13 residues.

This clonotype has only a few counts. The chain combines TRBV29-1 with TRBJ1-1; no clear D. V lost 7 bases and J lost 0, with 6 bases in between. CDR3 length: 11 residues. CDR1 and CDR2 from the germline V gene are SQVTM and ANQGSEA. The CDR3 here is CSGTVNTEAFF. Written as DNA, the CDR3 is TGCAGCGGAACGGTGAACACTGAAGCTTTCTTT.

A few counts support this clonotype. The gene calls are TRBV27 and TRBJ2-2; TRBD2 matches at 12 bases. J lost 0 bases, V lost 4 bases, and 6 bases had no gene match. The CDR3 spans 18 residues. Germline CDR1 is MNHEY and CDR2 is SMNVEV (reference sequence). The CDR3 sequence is CASSSSGGGQSNTGELFF. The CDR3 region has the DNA TGTGCCAGCAGTTCTAGCGGGGGGGGACAATCGAACACCGGGGAGCTGTTTTTT.

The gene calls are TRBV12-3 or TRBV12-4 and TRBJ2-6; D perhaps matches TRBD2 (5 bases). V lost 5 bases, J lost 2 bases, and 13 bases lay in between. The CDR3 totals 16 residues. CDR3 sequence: CASSPRGQAGANVLTF. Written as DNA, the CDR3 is TGTGCCAGCAGTCCTCGGGGTCAGGCTGGGGCCAACGTCCTGACTTTC.

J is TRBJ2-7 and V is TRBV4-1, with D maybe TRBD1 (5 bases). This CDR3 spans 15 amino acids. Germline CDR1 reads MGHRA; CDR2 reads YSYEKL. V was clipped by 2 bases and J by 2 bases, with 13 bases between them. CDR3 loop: CASSQFLGQAYEQYF. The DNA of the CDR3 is TGCGCCAGCAGCCAATTTCTGGGGCAGGCCTACGAGCAGTACTTC.

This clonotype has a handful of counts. CDR3: CSAQGLTGESLYEQYF. The DNA for the CDR3 is TGCAGTGCCCAAGGTTTAACGGGGGAAAGCCTCTACGAGCAGTACTTC. The chain has TRBV20-1 and TRBJ2-7; TRBD2 is a possible D gene (6 bases). The CDR3 runs 16 residues. The ends were cut back, 6 bases at V and 3 bases at J, with 24 bases in the middle. Germline values: CDR1 DFQATT, CDR2 SNEGSKA (reference sequence).

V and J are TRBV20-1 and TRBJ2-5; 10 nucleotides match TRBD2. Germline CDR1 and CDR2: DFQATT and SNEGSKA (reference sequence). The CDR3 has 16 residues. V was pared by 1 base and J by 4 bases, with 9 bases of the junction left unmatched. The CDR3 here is CSARGGASGGAETQYF. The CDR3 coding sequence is TGCAGTGCTAGAGGTGGGGCCAGCGGGGGGGCAGAGACCCAGTACTTC.

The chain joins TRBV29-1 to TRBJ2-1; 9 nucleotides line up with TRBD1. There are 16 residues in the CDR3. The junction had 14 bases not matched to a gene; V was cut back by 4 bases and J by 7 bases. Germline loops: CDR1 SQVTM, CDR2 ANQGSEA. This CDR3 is CSVVDFVQGALNEQFF. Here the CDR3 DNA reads TGCAGCGTTGTTGATTTTGTACAGGGGGCTTTGAATGAGCAGTTCTTC.